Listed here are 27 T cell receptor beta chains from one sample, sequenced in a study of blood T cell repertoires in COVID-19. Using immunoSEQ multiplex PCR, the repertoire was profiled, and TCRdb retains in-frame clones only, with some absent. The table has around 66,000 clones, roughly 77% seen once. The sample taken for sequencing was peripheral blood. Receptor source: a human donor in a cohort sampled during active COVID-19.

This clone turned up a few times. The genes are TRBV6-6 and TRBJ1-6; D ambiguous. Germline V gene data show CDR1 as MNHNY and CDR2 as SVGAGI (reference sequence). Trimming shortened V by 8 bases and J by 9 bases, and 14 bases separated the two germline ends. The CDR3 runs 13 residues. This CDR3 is CASAVTFSSPLHF. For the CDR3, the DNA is TGTGCCAGCGCAGTGACATTCTCTTCACCCCTCCACTTT.

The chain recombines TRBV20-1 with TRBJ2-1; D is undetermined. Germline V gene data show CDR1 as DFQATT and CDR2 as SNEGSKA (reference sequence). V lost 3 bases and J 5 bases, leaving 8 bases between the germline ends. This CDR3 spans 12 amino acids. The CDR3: CSASTEHNEQFF. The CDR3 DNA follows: TGCAGTGCTAGTACAGAACACAATGAGCAGTTCTTC.

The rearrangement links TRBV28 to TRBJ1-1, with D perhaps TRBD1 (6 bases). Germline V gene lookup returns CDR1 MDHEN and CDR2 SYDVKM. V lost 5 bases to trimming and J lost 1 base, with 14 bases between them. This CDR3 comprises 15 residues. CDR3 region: CASSPPTGSNTEAFF. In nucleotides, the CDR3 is TGTGCCAGCAGTCCCCCGACAGGTTCGAACACTGAAGCTTTCTTT.

The CDR3 protein is CASSQDPSGNEQFF. The CDR3 nucleotides are TGCGCCAGCAGCCAAGACCCTAGCGGCAATGAGCAGTTCTTC. V gene TRBV4-3 combines with J gene TRBJ2-1; TRBD2 aligns across 7 bases. The CDR3 runs 14 residues. CDR1 is LGHNA and CDR2 is YSLEER in the germline V gene. Trimming at V came to 0 bases and at J to 6 bases, leaving 2 bases not matched to a gene.

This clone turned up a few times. DNA for the CDR3: TGCGCCACCAGCCGGGACAGGGCCTACGAGCAGTACTTC. Translating it yields CATSRDRAYEQYF. This sequence joins TRBV10-1 and TRBJ2-7; 9 bases match TRBD1. This CDR3 is 13 amino acids long. CDR1 WNHNN and CDR2 SYGVQD come from the germline V gene (reference sequence). Losses at the gene ends were 10 bases for V and 2 bases for J; bases not matched to a gene: 6.

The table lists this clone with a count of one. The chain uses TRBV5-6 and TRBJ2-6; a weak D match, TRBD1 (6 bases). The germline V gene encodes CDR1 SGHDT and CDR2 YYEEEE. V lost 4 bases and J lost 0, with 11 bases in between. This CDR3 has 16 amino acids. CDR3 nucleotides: TGTGCCAGCAGCAGGACAGACCCCTCTGGGGCCAACGTCCTGACTTTC. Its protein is CASSRTDPSGANVLTF.

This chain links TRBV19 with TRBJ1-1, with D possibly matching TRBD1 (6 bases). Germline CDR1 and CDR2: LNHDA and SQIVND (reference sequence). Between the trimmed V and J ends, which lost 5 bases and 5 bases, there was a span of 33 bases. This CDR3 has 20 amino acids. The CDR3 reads CASSRRPISQGMLVGTEAFF. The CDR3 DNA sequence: TGTGCCAGTAGTCGTCGTCCGATCTCTCAGGGGATGTTGGTGGGAACTGAAGCTTTCTTT.

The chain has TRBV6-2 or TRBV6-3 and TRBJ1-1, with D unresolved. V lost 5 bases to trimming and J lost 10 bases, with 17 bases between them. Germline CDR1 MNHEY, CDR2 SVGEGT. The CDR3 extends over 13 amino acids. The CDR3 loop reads CASSTRQAPGAFF. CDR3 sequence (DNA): TGTGCCAGCAGTACCAGGCAGGCCCCCGGAGCTTTCTTT.

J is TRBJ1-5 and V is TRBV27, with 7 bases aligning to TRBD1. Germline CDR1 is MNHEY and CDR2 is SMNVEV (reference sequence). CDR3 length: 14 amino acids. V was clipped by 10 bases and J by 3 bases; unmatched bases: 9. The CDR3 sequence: CATGPQGVNQPQHF. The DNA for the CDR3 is TGTGCCACCGGACCGCAGGGGGTCAATCAGCCCCAGCATTTT.

Here the CDR3 DNA reads TGTGCCAGTAGTATAGATTCGCGGGGTTCTGGGTTAGAGACCCAGTACTTC. Translating gives CASSIDSRGSGLETQYF. The V call is TRBV19, the J call TRBJ2-5; perhaps TRBD2 as D (6 bases). V lost 0 bases to trimming and J lost 4 bases, with 18 bases between them. Per germline, CDR1 LNHDA and CDR2 SQIVND (reference sequence). The CDR3 extends over 17 amino acids.

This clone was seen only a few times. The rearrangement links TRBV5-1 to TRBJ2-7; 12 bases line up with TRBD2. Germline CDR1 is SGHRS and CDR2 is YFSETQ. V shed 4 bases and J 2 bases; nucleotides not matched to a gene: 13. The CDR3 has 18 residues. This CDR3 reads CASSIQTSGRTATYEQYF. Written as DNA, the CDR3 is TGCGCCAGCAGCATACAGACTAGCGGGAGAACAGCTACCTACGAGCAGTACTTC.

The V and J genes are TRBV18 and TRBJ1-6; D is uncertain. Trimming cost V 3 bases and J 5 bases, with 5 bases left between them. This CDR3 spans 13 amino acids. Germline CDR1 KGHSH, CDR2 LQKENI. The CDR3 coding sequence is TGTGCCAGCTCACCCGGGAATAATTCACCCCTCCACTTT. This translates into CASSPGNNSPLHF. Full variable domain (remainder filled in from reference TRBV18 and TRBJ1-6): NAGVMQNPRHLVRRRGQEARLRCSPMKGHSHVYWYRQLPEEGLKFMVYLQKENIIDESGMPKERFSAEFPKEGPSILRIQQVVRGDSAAYFCASSPGNNSPLHFGNGTRLTVT.

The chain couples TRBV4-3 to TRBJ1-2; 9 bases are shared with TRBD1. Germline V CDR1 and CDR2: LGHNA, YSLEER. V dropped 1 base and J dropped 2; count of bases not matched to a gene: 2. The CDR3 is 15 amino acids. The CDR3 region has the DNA TGCGCCAGCAGCCAAGTTGGGACAGGGAACTATGGCTACACCTTC. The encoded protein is CASSQVGTGNYGYTF.

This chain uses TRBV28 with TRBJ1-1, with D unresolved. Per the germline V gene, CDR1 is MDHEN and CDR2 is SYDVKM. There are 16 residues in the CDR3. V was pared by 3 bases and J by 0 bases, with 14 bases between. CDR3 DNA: TGTGCCAGCAGTTTCGGAATTAACCTAGTGAACACTGAAGCTTTCTTT. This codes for CASSFGINLVNTEAFF.

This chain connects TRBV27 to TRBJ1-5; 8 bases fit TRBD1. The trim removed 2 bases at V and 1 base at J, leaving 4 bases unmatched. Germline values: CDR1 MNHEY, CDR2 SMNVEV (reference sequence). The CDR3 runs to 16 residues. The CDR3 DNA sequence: TGTGCCAGCAGTTTACAGGGGGCAGGGAGCAATCAGCCCCAGCATTTT. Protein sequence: CASSLQGAGSNQPQHF.

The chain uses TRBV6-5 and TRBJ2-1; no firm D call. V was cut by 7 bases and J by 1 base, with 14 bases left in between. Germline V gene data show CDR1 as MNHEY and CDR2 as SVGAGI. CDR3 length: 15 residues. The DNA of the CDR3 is TGTGCCAGCACGCGTTCTATAATTTCCTACAATGAGCAGTTCTTC. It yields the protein CASTRSIISYNEQFF.

This CDR3 is CASSEPGSKTQYF. The CDR3 coding sequence is TGTGCCAGCAGTGAACCGGGGTCGAAGACCCAGTACTTC. This sequence joins TRBV25-1 and TRBJ2-5; possible D gene TRBD2, 5 bases. This CDR3 contains 13 residues. From germline, CDR1 is MGHDK and CDR2 SYGVNS. Trimming took off 2 bases at V and 6 bases at J, with 10 bases between the two ends.

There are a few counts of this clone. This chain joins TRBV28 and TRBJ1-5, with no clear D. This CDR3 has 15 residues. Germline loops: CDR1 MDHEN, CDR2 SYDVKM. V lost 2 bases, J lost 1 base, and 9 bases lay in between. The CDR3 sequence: CASSLSGSSNQPQHF. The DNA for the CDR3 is TGTGCCAGCAGTTTAAGCGGGAGCAGCAATCAGCCCCAGCATTTT.

Here the CDR3 DNA reads TGTGCCAGCAGTTACGGGACTATTATGGATGAGCAGTTCTTC. Residues: CASSYGTIMDEQFF. This chain connects TRBV6-2 or TRBV6-3 to TRBJ2-1, with 7 bases that match TRBD2. Per germline, CDR1 MNHEY and CDR2 SVGEGT. Losses at the gene ends were 2 bases for V and 8 bases for J; bases not matched to a gene: 6. There are 14 residues in the CDR3.

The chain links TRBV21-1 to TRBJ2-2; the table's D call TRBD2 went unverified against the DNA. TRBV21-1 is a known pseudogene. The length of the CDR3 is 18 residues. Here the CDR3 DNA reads TGTGCCAGCAGCAAAGGGGTGAGGACTAGCGGGTGTACCGGGGAGCTGTTTTTT. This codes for CASSKGVRTSGCTGELFF.

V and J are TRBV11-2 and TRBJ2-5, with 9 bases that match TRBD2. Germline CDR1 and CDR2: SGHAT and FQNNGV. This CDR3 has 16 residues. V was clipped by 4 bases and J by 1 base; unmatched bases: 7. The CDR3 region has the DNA TGTGCCAGCAGCTCCTCTGCGACTAGCGGCCAAGAGACCCAGTACTTC. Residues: CASSSSATSGQETQYF.

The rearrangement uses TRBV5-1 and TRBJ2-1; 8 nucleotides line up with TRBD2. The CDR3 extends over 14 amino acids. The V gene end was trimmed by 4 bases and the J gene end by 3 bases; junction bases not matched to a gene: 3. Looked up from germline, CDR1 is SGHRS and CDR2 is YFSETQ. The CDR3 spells CASSPGTSYNEQFF. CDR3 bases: TGCGCCAGCAGCCCTGGGACTAGCTACAATGAGCAGTTCTTC.

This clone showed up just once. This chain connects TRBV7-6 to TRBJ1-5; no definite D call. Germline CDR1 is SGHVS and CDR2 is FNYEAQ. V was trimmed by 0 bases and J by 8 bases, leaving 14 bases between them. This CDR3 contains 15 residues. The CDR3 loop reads CASSLATGGLEPQHF. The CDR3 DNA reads TGTGCCAGCAGCTTAGCAACGGGTGGTCTGGAGCCCCAGCATTTT.

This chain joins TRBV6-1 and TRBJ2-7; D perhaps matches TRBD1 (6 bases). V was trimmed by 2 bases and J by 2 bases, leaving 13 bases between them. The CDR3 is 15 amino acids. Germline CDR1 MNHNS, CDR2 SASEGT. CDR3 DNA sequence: TGTGCCAGCAGTGAAATTCAGGGGTTCCCCTACGAGCAGTACTTC. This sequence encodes CASSEIQGFPYEQYF.

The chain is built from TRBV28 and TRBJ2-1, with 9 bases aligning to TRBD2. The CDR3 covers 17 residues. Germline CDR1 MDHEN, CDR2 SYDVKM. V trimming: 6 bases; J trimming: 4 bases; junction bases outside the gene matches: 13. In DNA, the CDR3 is TGTGCCAGCAGCCCCCTAGCGGGATGGCCGGGGTACAATGAGCAGTTCTTC. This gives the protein CASSPLAGWPGYNEQFF.

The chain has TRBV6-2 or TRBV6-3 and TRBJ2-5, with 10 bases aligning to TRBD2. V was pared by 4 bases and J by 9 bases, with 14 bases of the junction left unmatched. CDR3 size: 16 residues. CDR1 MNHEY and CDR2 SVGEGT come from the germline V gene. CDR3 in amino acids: CASSWYIAGGRWAQYF. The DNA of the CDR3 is TGTGCCAGCAGTTGGTACATAGCGGGAGGCCGGTGGGCCCAGTACTTC.

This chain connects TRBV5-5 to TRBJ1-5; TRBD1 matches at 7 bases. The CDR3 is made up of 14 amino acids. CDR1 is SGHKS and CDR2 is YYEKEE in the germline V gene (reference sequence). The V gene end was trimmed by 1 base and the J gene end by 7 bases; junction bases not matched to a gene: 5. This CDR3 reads CASSLTGAKQPQHF. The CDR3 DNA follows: TGTGCCAGCAGCTTGACAGGGGCGAAACAGCCCCAGCATTTT. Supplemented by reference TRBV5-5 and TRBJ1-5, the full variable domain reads DAGVTQSPTHLIKTRGQQVTLRCSPISGHKSVSWYQQVLGQGPQFIFQYYEKEERGRGNFPDRFSARQFPNYSSELNVNALLLGDSALYLCASSLTGAKQPQHFGDGTRLSIL.